Given below is one T cell receptor beta chain in context. Its antigen remains undetermined. Per-base quality was not reported, and no clone a single base away is much larger than it. V lost 3 bases and J lost 3 bases; the stretch between them is 9 bases long. As encoded in the germline V gene, CDR1 is MDHEN while CDR2 is SYDVKM. The CDR3, cysteine through phenylalanine, is 14 amino acids long. Of all the DNA, just the CDR3 is kept, 42 bases in frame from base 1. Library creation used PCR. For sequencing, an Illumina HiSeq 2000 was employed. Through fastp at Q25 and MiXCR, TCRdb rebuilt clones from the public reads, retaining in-frame beta chains. Rows matching on CDR3 protein sequence are summarized as one entry with the most common DNA and genes. The sample table contains 79,000 or so distinct CDR3 sequences; only one count was recorded for less than 65% of them. Approximately 10% of the sample is held by the ten biggest clonotypes.

These data belong to a study of CDR3 diversity in severe acne (dated by TCRdb to 2018 to 2020). Here the chain combines TRBV28 and TRBJ1-5, with the D gene not confidently named. This sequence was found in a male donor with severe acne vulgaris. The specimen was blood. The nucleotides read TGTGCCAGCAGTTTCTACCAACTCAATCAGCCCCAGCATTTT. It translates to CASSFYQLNQPQHF.